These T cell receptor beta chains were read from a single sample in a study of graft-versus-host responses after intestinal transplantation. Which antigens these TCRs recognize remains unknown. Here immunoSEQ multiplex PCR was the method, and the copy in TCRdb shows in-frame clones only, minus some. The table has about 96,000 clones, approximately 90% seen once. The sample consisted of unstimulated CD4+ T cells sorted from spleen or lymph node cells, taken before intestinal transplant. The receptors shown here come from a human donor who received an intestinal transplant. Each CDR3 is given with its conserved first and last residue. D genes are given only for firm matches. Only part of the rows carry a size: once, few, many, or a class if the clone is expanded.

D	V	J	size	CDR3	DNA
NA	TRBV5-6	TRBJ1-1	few	CASSWARTVNTEAFF	TGTGCCAGCAGCTGGGCGCGGACTGTGAACACTGAAGCTTTCTTT
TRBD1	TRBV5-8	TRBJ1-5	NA	CASSHGQGWNQPQHF	TGTGCCAGCAGCCACGGACAGGGTTGGAATCAGCCCCAGCATTTT
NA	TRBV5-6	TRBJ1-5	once	CASRPIWSNQPQHF	TGTGCCAGCAGGCCTATATGGAGCAATCAGCCCCAGCATTTT
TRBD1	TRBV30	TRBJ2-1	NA	CAWSVQGGLSLYNEQFF	TGTGCCTGGAGTGTACAGGGGGGCCTTTCGCTCTACAATGAGCAGTTCTTC
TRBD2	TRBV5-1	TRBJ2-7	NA	CASSIRAGTVYEQYF	TGCGCCAGCAGCATAAGAGCGGGAACCGTGTACGAGCAGTACTTC
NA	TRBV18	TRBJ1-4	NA	CASSKTGDEQEKLFF	TGTGCCAGCTCCAAGACAGGCGATGAACAAGAAAAACTGTTTTTT
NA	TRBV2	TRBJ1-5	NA	CASKKGTTNQPQHF	TGTGCCAGCAAAAAGGGGACTACCAATCAGCCCCAGCATTTT
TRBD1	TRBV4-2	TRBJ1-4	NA	CASSQAAGGGRLFF	TGTGCCAGCAGCCAAGCAGCAGGGGGCGGGCGACTGTTTTTT
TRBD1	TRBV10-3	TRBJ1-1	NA	CAISGDRTGYTEAFF	TGTGCCATCAGTGGGGACCGGACAGGTTACACTGAAGCTTTCTTT
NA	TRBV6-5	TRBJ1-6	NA	CASSYGGRSPLHF	TGTGCCAGCAGTTACGGTGGCCGTTCACCCCTCCACTTT
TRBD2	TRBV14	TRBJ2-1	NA	CASSQVGLAQFF	TGTGCCAGCAGCCAAGTAGGACTAGCCCAGTTCTTC
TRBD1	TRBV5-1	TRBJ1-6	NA	CASSPWTGVGVSPLHF	TGCGCCAGCAGCCCCTGGACAGGGGTTGGCGTTTCACCCCTCCACTTT
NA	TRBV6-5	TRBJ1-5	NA	CASSSTGNQPQHF	TGTGCCAGCAGTTCCACAGGAAATCAGCCCCAGCATTTT
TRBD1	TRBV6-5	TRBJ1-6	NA	CASSYSGRTGYSPLHF	TGTGCCAGCAGTTATTCCGGGCGGACAGGGTATTCCCCCCTCCACTTT
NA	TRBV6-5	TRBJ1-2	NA	CASSYRVHYGYTF	TGTGCCAGCAGTTACCGGGTACACTATGGCTACACCTTC
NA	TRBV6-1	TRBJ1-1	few	CASSARIRGNTEAFF	TGTGCCAGCAGTGCAAGAATCCGAGGTAACACTGAAGCTTTCTTT
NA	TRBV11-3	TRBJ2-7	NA	CASSLGFRGGEQYF	TGTGCCAGCAGCTTAGGTTTCAGGGGCGGCGAGCAGTACTTC
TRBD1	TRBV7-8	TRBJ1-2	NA	CASSVGTANYGYTF	TGTGCCAGCAGCGTGGGGACAGCTAACTATGGCTACACCTTC
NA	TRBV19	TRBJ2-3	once	CASSIPLATDTQYF	TGTGCCAGTAGTATTCCTCTAGCCACAGATACGCAGTATTTT
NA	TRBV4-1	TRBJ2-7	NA	CASSQVIRGVYEQYF	TGCGCCAGCAGCCAAGTCATCAGGGGGGTCTACGAGCAGTACTTC
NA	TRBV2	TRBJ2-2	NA	CASIKGVAGELFF	TGTGCCAGCATCAAAGGGGTGGCCGGGGAGCTGTTTTTT
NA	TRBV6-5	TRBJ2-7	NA	CASSYDPRGYEQYF	TGTGCCAGCAGTTACGACCCTCGGGGCTACGAGCAGTACTTC
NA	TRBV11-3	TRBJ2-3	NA	CASSLDSQGSDTQYF	TGTGCCAGCAGCTTAGATTCCCAGGGGTCAGATACGCAGTATTTT
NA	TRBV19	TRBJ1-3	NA	CASRGSDSGNTIYF	TGTGCCAGTAGAGGGAGTGACTCTGGAAACACCATATATTTT
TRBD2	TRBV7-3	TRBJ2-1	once	CASSLLSGSSYNEQFF	TGTGCCAGCAGCCTCCTAAGCGGGAGCTCCTACAATGAGCAGTTCTTC
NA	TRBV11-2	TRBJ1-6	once	CASSFDRLSSYNSPLHF	TGTGCCAGCAGCTTTGACAGATTGAGCTCCTATAATTCACCCCTCCACTTT
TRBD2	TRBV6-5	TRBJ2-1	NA	CASSYGLAGVNEQFF	TGTGCCAGCAGTTACGGGTTAGCGGGAGTCAATGAGCAGTTCTTC
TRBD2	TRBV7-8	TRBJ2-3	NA	CASSQSGTRSDTQYF	TGTGCCAGCAGCCAGTCCGGGACTAGATCAGATACGCAGTATTTT
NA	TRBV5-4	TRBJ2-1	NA	CASSPRSGGSSYNEQFF	TGTGCCAGCAGCCCAAGGAGCGGAGGGAGCTCCTACAATGAGCAGTTCTTC
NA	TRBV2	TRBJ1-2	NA	CASTGDDYGYTF	TGTGCCAGCACGGGGGACGACTATGGCTACACCTTC
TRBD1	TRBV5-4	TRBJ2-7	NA	CASSRDRQSYEQYF	TGTGCCAGCAGTCGGGACAGACAATCCTACGAGCAGTACTTC
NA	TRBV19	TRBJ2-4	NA	CASSIQTWGVQYF	TGTGCCAGTAGTATCCAGACCTGGGGCGTTCAGTACTTC
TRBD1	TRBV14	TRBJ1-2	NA	CASSQGQGDYGYTF	TGTGCCAGCAGTCAAGGACAGGGCGACTATGGCTACACCTTC
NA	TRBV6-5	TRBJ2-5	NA	CASSYSRLKEETQYF	TGTGCCAGCAGTTACTCGAGACTAAAGGAAGAGACCCAGTACTTC
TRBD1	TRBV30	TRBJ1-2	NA	CAWKSRGNYGYTF	TGTGCCTGGAAGTCCAGGGGGAACTATGGCTACACCTTC
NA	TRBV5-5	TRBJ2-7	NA	CASKAGASSYEQYF	TGTGCCAGCAAGGCGGGCGCATCCTCCTACGAGCAGTACTTC
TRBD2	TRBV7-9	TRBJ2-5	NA	CASSSSGGALLGETQYF	TGTGCCAGCAGCTCTAGCGGGGGGGCATTGCTGGGAGAGACCCAGTACTTC
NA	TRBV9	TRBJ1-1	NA	CASTSWGGSNTEAFF	TGTGCCAGTACCTCCTGGGGGGGATCGAACACTGAAGCTTTCTTT
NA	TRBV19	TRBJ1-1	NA	CASRDRNTEAFF	TGTGCCAGTAGGGACAGAAACACTGAAGCTTTCTTT
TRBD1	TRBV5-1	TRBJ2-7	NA	CASSSLGTGKFYEQYF	TGCGCCAGCAGCTCTCTAGGGACAGGGAAGTTCTACGAGCAGTACTTC
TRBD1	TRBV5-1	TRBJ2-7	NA	CASSAGPGQSYEQYF	TGCGCCAGCAGCGCAGGACCGGGACAGTCCTACGAGCAGTACTTC
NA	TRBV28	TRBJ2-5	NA	CASSLESRRRETQYF	TGTGCCAGCAGTTTAGAGAGCAGACGGCGGGAGACCCAGTACTTC
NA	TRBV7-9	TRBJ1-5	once	CASSLSGDQPQHF	TGTGCCAGCAGCTTAAGCGGCGATCAGCCCCAGCATTTT
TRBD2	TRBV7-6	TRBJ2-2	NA	CASSLLGLGVGELFF	TGTGCCAGCAGCTTGTTGGGACTAGGCGTCGGGGAGCTGTTTTTT
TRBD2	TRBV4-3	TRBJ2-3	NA	CASSQELPAGAGTDTQYF	TGCGCCAGCAGCCAAGAGCTCCCAGCGGGGGCCGGCACAGATACGCAGTATTTT